This TCR beta chain was profiled in a study of CD8+CD57+ T cells in acquired aplastic anemia. For the study at large: An average of roughly 2.9 ug of DNA was obtained from sorted CD4+ and CD8+ cells.

The CDR3 region is 13 residues in length, termini included. CDR1 SGHVS and CDR2 FQNEAQ come from the germline V gene. Both TCR beta VDJ combination and CDR3 sequence profiling were carried out. Genomic DNA was the template for this profiling. MiXCR, applied by TCRdb to the reads, yields one record per CDR3 protein. The sample consists of approximately 260,000 distinct CDR3 sequences, 82% of them appearing once. Selection for sequencing was limited to patients who had shown CD8+CD57+ cell expansion by flow cytometry. All participating patients were living with severe acquired aplastic anemia. As regards this clonotype: Its cognate antigen is unknown. This likely comes from a read error, as the CDR3 has no conserved phenylalanine or tryptophan at its end. No DNA is shown, since the ends of the CDR3 on it are uncertain; the CDR3 is the one TCRdb lists.

Study-level findings and limits: There were approximately 27 CD8+ CDR3 sequences that occurred in both patients and controls.

The origin of this receptor is a human donor with aplastic anemia. The sample was sorted CD4+, CD8+, or CD8+CD57+ T cells (not recorded which) from PBMCs. The genes are TRBV7-8 and TRBJ1-2. Here the CDR3 reads CASSQAVGPDSQY.